The 14 T cell receptor beta chains given below trace back to one sample, sequenced in a study of CD8+ T cells in alopecia areata. The sample's treatment: oral pan-JAK inhibitor, 5-10 mg twice daily. RNA extraction was followed by reverse transcription into cDNA, which acted as the sequencing template. Assay: immunoSEQ multiplex PCR; the TCRdb copy retains only in-frame clones and omits some. The table records roughly 180,000 clones, roughly three fifths of them present only once. The specimen comprised CD4+ T cells sorted from blood, sampled at week 4, from a patient treated with tofacitinib. These receptors were taken from a human donor with alopecia areata.

This clone was counted a few times. V and J are TRBV5-4 and TRBJ1-2; D is uncertain. Germline loops: CDR1 SGHNT, CDR2 YYREEE (reference sequence). The length of the CDR3 is 13 residues. The V end lost 4 bases, the J end lost 2 bases, and 9 bases lay between the germline ends. The DNA of the CDR3 is TGTGCCAGCAGCCCACACGGGAACTATGGCTACACCTTC. It codes for CASSPHGNYGYTF. Based on the CDR3 plus reference TRBV5-4 and TRBJ1-2, the full variable domain is ETGVTQSPTHLIKTRGQQVTLRCSSQSGHNTVSWYQQALGQGPQFIFQYYREEENGRGNFPPRFSGLQFPNYSSELNVNALELDDSALYLCASSPHGNYGYTFGSGTRLTVV.

Written as DNA, the CDR3 is TGTGCCAGCAGTCAAACTGCTAACTATGGCTACACCTTC. Residues: CASSQTANYGYTF. The genes are TRBV4-2 and TRBJ1-2; D is ambiguous. V lost 6 bases, J lost 0 bases, and 8 bases lay in between. The CDR3 covers 13 residues. Germline CDR1 is LGHNA and CDR2 is YNFKEQ.

The gene calls are TRBV7-9 and TRBJ2-7, with a tentative D call TRBD2 (5 bases). Trimming removed 3 bases at V and 5 bases at J, with 17 bases between. The germline V gene encodes CDR1 SEHNR and CDR2 FQNEAQ (reference sequence). The CDR3 is 15 amino acids. CDR3 protein: CASSFRGLGFDEQYF. CDR3 in DNA: TGTGCCAGCAGCTTTCGAGGGTTAGGATTCGACGAGCAGTACTTC. Full variable domain (outside the CDR3, taken from reference TRBV7-9 and TRBJ2-7): DTGVSQNPRHKITKRGQNVTFRCDPISEHNRLYWYRQTLGQGPEFLTYFQNEAQLEKSRLLSDRFSAERPKGSFSTLEIQRTEQGDSAMYLCASSFRGLGFDEQYFGPGTRLTVT.

This chain links TRBV29-1 with TRBJ2-3; D possibly corresponds to TRBD2 (5 bases). V was shortened by 8 bases and J by 4 bases, with 19 bases between the two germline ends. This CDR3 contains 14 residues. Germline lookup yields CDR1 SQVTM and CDR2 ANQGSEA. The CDR3 sequence: CSSRTDWPSDTQYF. CDR3 nucleotide sequence: TGCAGCTCCCGGACGGACTGGCCATCAGATACGCAGTATTTT.

The chain couples TRBV19 to TRBJ2-3; D gene uncertain. Trimming cost V 5 bases and J 2 bases, with 14 bases left between them. Germline V CDR1 and CDR2: LNHDA, SQIVND (reference sequence). The CDR3 totals 15 residues. CDR3 residues: CASSASGYITDTQYF. In nucleotides, the CDR3 is TGTGCCAGTAGTGCGTCCGGCTATATCACAGATACGCAGTATTTT.

The V gene is TRBV29-1, the J gene TRBJ2-1; weak D call: TRBD1 (6 bases). V lost 3 bases and J 4 bases, leaving 10 bases between the germline ends. This CDR3 spans 13 amino acids. Germline values: CDR1 SQVTM, CDR2 ANQGSEA. The CDR3 region is CSVDWGLYNEQFF. In DNA, the CDR3 is TGCAGCGTTGATTGGGGGCTTTACAATGAGCAGTTCTTC.

V usage is TRBV4-1 and J usage is TRBJ2-7, with 10 bases aligning to TRBD1. V shed 0 bases and J 7 bases; nucleotides not matched to a gene: 9. The CDR3 runs 16 residues. Per germline, CDR1 MGHRA and CDR2 YSYEKL. CDR3 DNA sequence: TGCGCCAGCAGCCAAGATGAAGGACAGGGGGGAGATGAGCAGTACTTC. Encoded protein: CASSQDEGQGGDEQYF.

The J gene is TRBJ2-3, the V gene TRBV30; D not resolved. Trimming left V 4 bases short and J 1 base short, with 12 bases between. CDR3 length: 14 residues. Germline loops: CDR1 GTSNPN, CDR2 SVGIG (reference sequence). Written as DNA, the CDR3 is TGTGCCTGGAAGACCCTCGTCGGCACAGATACGCAGTATTTT. Its translation is CAWKTLVGTDTQYF.

The gene calls are TRBV29-1 and TRBJ2-7, with D hard to call. The V end was cut by 7 bases, the J end by 5 bases, with 12 bases between. The CDR3 consists of 11 residues. In germline, CDR1 is SQVTM, CDR2 ANQGSEA. The CDR3 region is CSAMLGDEQYF. DNA for the CDR3: TGCAGCGCCATGCTTGGTGACGAGCAGTACTTC.

A single count supports this clone. The chain carries TRBV30 and TRBJ2-2, with a weak D call TRBD1 (7 bases). The CDR3 length is 16 residues. The V gene lost 0 bases and the J gene lost 0 bases, with 11 bases spanning the gap. In germline, CDR1 is GTSNPN, CDR2 SVGIG (reference sequence). The CDR3 spells CAWSVGGTANTGELFF. CDR3 bases: TGTGCCTGGAGTGTAGGGGGGACAGCGAACACCGGGGAGCTGTTTTTT.

The chain combines TRBV23-1 with TRBJ1-4, with D unresolved. TRBV23-1 is filed as an ORF, its function uncertain. There are 14 residues in the CDR3. Trimming left V 4 bases short and J 11 bases short, with 17 bases between. In DNA, the CDR3 is TGCGCCAGCAGTCGCCAATGCGATTTGAAGAAACTGTTTTTT. Its translation: CASSRQCDLKKLFF.

This rearrangement joins TRBV7-8 to TRBJ2-5, with 9 bases matching TRBD1. Germline V gene lookup returns CDR1 SGHVS and CDR2 FQNEAQ. The CDR3 consists of 16 residues. V was clipped by 5 bases and J by 5 bases; unmatched bases: 12. The CDR3 sequence is CASSAHIDRGTETQYF. DNA for the CDR3: TGTGCCAGCAGCGCACACATTGACAGGGGGACTGAGACCCAGTACTTC.

This chain joins TRBV18 and TRBJ2-1; D is unclear. CDR1 and CDR2 from the germline V gene are KGHSH and LQKENI. Trimming shortened V by 6 bases and J by 5 bases, and 11 bases separated the two germline ends. The CDR3 spans 13 residues. The CDR3 region is CASSPTKNNEQFF. In DNA form, the CDR3 reads TGTGCCAGCTCCCCCACCAAAAACAATGAGCAGTTCTTC.

V is TRBV29-1 and J is TRBJ2-2, with 8 nucleotides matching TRBD1. Germline CDR1 is SQVTM and CDR2 is ANQGSEA. Trimming at V came to 6 bases and at J to 4 bases, leaving 4 bases not matched to a gene. This CDR3 has 13 residues. The CDR3 region is CSVRTGSTGELFF. The CDR3 nucleotides read TGCAGCGTCAGGACAGGGAGCACCGGGGAGCTGTTTTTT.